This record concerns one T cell receptor beta chain sequence. Its target antigen remains unknown. There are no base qualities to consult, and no much larger clone falls within one base. This sample was included in a study of blood T cell repertoires in COVID-19 (dated by TCRdb to about 2020). For context, the study as a whole: Samples covering the acute and convalescent phases of COVID-19 were provided by collaborators in the United States, Italy and Spain. The material from the prospective study consisted of cDNA or gDNA derived from T cells, B-cell-depleted T cells, or PBMCs. A de-identified subject ID, COVID-19 status, age in years and sex were almost always included in the sample metadata. Subjects who had been exposed to COVID-19, were actively infected with it, or had recovered from it provided the deeply sampled blood TCRbeta repertoires that made up the dataset. A freely available public database, intended as a resource for researchers studying the immune response to SARS-CoV-2, is where the repertoires were released. Where available, HLA class I and class II types were obtained from metadata supplied by the sample provider rather than from assay-based typing. The samples were drawn from the first 160 participants of the ongoing ImmuneRACE study and from 1,254 subjects provided by 6 global collaborators. What the study reported, not specific to this receptor: The amount of clinical and demographic metadata varied by source and participant and was provided uncurated.

The immunoSEQ Assay, a bias-controlled multiplex PCR, was used to amplify TCRbeta CDR3 regions from genomic DNA. On the study's bioinformatics: The number of nucleated cells in each sample was estimated from the amplification of reference gene primers within the assay. To quantify the absolute abundance of each unique TCRbeta CDR3 rearrangement, sequence reads were collapsed and filtered. For each sample, productive Simpson clonality was calculated by taking the square root of Simpson's diversity index across productive rearrangements. TCRdb holds this immuneACCESS table with in-frame rearrangements only. Some clones are missing; in checked studies, unresolved V genes explain under half, and the rest has no known cause. V and J calls and clone size come straight from that table; D and trimming were deduced from the DNA. Counted in this sample were 490,000 or so clones; approximately 91% of them appeared once. Of the sample, more than 7.5% is held by the ten largest clones.

Enrolling through a virtual design, the prospective study's participants ranged in age from roughly 18 to 89 years and lived across some 23 United States geographic areas. In the prospective study, cohorts were assigned on the basis of participant-reported clinical history obtained from a screening survey and a study questionnaire. ImmuneRACE Cohort 3 recovered participants were defined by two consecutive negative NP/OP PCR tests, healthcare professional clearance, or symptom resolution. In the prospective study, mobile phlebotomists collected whole blood, serum and a nasopharyngeal or oropharyngeal swab from each participant. Participants in the prospective study had the option to provide additional blood draws and questionnaires over an approximately 2-month period. Prospective study blood samples were shipped either frozen or at room temperature before DNA extraction. From the germline V gene, CDR1 is ENHRY and CDR2 is SYGVKD. The cysteine opens and the phenylalanine closes a CDR3 of 16 amino acids. CDR3 DNA is the only sequence kept; it has 48 bases, read in frame from the first base. Trimming takes 5 bases off V and 2 bases off J; junction bases not matched to a gene: 7.

The clonotype was recovered from a woman aged 55-75 years who had recovered from COVID-19. The receptor chain draws on TRBV10-3 and TRBJ1-2, and TRBD1 aligns with 11 junction nucleotides. The sample taken for sequencing was PBMCs or T cells enriched from blood (not recorded which). In nucleotides, the sequence is TGTGCCATCAGTCGGACAGGGGGCATCTCGAACTATGGCTACACCTTC. This is translated as CAISRTGGISNYGYTF.